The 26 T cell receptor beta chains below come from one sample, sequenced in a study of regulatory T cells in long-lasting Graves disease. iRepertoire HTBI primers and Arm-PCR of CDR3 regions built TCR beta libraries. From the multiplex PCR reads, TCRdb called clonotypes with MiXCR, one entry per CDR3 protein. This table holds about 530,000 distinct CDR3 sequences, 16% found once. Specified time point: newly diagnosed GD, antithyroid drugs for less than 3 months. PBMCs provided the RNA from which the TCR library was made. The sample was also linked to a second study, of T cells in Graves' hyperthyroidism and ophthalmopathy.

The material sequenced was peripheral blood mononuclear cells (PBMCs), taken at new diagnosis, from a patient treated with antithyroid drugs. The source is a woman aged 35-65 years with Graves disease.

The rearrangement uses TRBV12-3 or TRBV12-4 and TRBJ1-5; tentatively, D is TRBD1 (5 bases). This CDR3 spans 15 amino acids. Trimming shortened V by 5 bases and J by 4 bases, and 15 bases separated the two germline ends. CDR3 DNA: TGTGCCAGCAGTCCCTGGGGCAGACTAAATCAGCCCCAGCATTTT. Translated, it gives CASSPWGRLNQPQHF.

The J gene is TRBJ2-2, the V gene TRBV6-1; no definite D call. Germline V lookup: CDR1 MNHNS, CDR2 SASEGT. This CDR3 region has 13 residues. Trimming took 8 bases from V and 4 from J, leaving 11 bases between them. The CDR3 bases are TGTGCCAGCTCCACACAGCGCACCGGGGAGCTGTTTTTT. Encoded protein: CASSTQRTGELFF.

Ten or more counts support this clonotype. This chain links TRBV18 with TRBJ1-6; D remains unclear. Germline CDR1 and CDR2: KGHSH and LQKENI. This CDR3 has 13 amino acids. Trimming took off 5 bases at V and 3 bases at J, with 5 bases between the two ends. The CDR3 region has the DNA TGTGCCAGCTCAGTAGACTATAATTCACCCCTCCACTTT. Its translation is CASSVDYNSPLHF.

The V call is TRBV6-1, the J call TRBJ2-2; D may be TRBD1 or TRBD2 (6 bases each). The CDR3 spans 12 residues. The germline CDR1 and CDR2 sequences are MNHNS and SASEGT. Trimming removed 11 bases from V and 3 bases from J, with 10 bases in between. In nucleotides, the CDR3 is TGTGCCGGTAGGGGGGACACCGGGGAGCTGTTTTTT. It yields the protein CAGRGDTGELFF.

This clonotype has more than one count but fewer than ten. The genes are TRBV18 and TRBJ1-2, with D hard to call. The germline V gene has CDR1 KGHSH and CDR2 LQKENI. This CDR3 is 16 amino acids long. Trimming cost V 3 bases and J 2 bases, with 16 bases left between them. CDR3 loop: CASSPGVQLGNYGYTF. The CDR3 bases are TGTGCCAGCTCACCGGGCGTACAGCTGGGCAACTATGGCTACACCTTC.

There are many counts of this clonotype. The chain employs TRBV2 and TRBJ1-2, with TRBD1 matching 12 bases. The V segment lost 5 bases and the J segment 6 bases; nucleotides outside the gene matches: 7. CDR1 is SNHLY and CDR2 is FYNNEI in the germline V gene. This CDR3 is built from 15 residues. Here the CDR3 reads CASSRGDRGLDGYTF. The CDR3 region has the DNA TGTGCCAGCAGTAGGGGGGACAGGGGGCTTGATGGCTACACCTTC.

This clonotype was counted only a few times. The CDR3 DNA follows: TGTGCCAGCAGTACCTTCAGGGGAACCCTCCACTTT. It codes for CASSTFRGTLHF. This rearrangement joins TRBV6-1 to TRBJ1-6; D might be TRBD1 (6 bases). The CDR3 contains 12 residues. The V end lost 5 bases, the J end lost 14 bases, and 13 bases lay between the germline ends. Germline CDR1 MNHNS, CDR2 SASEGT.

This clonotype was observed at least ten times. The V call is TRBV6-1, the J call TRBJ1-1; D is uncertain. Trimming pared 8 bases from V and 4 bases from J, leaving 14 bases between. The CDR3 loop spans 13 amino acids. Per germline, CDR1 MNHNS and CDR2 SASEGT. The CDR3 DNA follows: TGTGCCAGCGGTATGTGGACTGGCACTGAAGCTTTCTTT. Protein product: CASGMWTGTEAFF.

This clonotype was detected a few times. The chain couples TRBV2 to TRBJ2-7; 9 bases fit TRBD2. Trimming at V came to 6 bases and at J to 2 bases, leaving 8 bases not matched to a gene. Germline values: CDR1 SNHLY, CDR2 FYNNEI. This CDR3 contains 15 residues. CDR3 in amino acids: CASSPEAGGAYEQYF. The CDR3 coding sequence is TGTGCCAGCAGCCCCGAGGCGGGGGGGGCCTACGAGCAGTACTTC.

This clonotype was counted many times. CDR3 nucleotide sequence: TGTGCCTACAGTACGATCGCTGAAGCTTTCTTT. Translated, it gives CAYSTIAEAFF. The rearrangement uses TRBV30 and TRBJ1-1; D remains ambiguous. CDR1 is GTSNPN and CDR2 is SVGIG in the germline V gene (reference sequence). V dropped 7 bases and J dropped 6 bases, with 12 bases sitting between them. This CDR3 is built from 11 residues.

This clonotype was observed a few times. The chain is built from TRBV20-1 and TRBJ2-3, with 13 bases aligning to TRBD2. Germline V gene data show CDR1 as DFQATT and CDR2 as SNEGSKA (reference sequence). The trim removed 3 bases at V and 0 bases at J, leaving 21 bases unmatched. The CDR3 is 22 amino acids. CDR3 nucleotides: TGCAGTGCTAGGGCTTACGGGACTAGCGGGGTCCCCGAACTGATTAGCACAGATACGCAGTATTTT. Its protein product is CSARAYGTSGVPELISTDTQYF.

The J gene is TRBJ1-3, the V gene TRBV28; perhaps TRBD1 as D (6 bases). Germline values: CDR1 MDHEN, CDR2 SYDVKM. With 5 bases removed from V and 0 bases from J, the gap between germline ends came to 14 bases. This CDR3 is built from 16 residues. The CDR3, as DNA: TGTGCCAGCAGTCCGCAGGGGCCTGGCTCTGGAAACACCATATATTTT. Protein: CASSPQGPGSGNTIYF.

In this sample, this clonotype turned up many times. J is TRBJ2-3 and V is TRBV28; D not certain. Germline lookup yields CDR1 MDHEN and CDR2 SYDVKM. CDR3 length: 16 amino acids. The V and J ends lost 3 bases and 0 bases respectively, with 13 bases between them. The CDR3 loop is CASSLRLGGSTDTQYF. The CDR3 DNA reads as TGTGCCAGCAGTTTGAGGTTGGGCGGTAGCACAGATACGCAGTATTTT.

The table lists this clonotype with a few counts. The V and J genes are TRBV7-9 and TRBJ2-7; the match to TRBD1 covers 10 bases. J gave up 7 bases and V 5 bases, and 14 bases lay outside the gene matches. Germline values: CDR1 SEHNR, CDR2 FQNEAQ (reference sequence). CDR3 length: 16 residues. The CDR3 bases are TGTGCCAGCAGCCCCTACCGGGACAGGGGCTACAATGAGCAGTACTTC. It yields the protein CASSPYRDRGYNEQYF.

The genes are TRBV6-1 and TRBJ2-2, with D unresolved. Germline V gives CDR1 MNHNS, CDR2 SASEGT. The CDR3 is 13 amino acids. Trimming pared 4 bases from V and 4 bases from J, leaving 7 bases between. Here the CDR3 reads CASSAQFTGELFF. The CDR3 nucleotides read TGTGCCAGCAGTGCTCAGTTCACCGGGGAGCTGTTTTTT.

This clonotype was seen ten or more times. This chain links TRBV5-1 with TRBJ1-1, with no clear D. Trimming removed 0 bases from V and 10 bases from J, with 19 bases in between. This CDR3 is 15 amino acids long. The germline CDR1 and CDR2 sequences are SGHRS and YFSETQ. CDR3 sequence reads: CASSLGAGGSSGAFF. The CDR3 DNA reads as TGCGCCAGCAGCTTGGGGGCGGGTGGGAGCTCCGGAGCTTTCTTT.

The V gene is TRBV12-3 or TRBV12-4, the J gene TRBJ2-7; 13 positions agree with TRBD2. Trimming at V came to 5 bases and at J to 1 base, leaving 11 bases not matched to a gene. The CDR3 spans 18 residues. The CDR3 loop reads CASSLRTSGGAVSYEQYF. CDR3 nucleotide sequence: TGTGCCAGCAGTCTCCGGACTAGCGGGGGTGCCGTTTCCTACGAGCAGTACTTC.

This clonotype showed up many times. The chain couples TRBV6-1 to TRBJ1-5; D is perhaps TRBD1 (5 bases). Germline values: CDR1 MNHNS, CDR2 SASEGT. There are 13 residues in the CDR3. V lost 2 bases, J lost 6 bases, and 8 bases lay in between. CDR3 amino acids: CASSEIGGQPQHF. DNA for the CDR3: TGTGCCAGCAGTGAAATCGGGGGTCAGCCCCAGCATTTT.

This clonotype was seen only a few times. The CDR3 DNA reads TGTGCCAGCAGTGGAACATCCAGCTCCTACAATGAGCAGTTCTTC. As protein: CASSGTSSSYNEQFF. The chain uses TRBV6-2 or TRBV6-3 and TRBJ2-1; no reliable D call. CDR1 is MNHEY and CDR2 is SVGEGT in the germline V gene. The V end was cut by 5 bases, the J end by 0 bases, with 11 bases between. The length of the CDR3 is 15 residues.

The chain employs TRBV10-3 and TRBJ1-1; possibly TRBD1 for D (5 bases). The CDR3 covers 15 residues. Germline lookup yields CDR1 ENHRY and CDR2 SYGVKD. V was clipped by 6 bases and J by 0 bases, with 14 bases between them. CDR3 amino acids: CAIRGRATLNTEAFF. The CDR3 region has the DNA TGTGCCATCAGAGGCAGGGCCACTCTGAACACTGAAGCTTTCTTT.

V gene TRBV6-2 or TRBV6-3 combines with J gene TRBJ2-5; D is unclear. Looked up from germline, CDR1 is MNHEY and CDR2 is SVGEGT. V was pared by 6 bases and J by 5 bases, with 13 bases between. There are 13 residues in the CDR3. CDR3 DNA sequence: TGTGCCAGCAGGTGGCGGATGGAGGAGACCCAGTACTTC. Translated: CASRWRMEETQYF.

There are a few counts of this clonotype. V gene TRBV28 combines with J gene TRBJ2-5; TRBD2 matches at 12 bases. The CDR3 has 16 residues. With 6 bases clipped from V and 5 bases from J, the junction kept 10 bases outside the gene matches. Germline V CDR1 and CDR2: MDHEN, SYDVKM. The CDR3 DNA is TGTGCCAGCAGGTCCAGACTAGCGGGGGAGCGGGAGACCCAGTACTTC. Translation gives CASRSRLAGERETQYF.

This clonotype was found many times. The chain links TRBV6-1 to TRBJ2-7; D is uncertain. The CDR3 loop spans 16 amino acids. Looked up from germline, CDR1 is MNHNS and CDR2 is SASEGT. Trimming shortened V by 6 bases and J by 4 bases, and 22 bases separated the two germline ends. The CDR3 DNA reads TGTGCCAGCAGAAAGGACCGAACCTCCCTTACATACGAGCAGTACTTC. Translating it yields CASRKDRTSLTYEQYF.

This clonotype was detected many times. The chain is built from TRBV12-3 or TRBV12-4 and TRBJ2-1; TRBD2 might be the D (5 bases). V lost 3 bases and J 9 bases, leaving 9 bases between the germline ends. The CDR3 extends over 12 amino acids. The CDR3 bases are TGTGCCAGCAGTTTGCGGGTGAGTGAGCAGTTCTTC. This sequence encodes CASSLRVSEQFF.

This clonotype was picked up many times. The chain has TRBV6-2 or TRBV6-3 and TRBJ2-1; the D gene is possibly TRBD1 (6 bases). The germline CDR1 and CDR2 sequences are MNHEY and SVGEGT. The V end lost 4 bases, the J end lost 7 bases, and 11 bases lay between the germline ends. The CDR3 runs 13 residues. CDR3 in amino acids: CASSSDRLNEQFF. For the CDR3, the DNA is TGTGCCAGCAGTTCCGACAGGTTAAATGAGCAGTTCTTC.

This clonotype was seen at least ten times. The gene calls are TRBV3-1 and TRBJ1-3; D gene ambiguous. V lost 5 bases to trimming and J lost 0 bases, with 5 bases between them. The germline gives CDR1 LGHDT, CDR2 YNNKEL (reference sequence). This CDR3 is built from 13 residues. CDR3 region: CASSYLSGNTIYF. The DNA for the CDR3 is TGTGCCAGCAGCTACCTCTCTGGAAACACCATATATTTT.